The 5 T cell receptor beta chains below all came from one sample that was sequenced in a study of T-cell memory formation after mild COVID-19 (dated by TCRdb to the early 2020s). The protocol used for the library was 5' RACE. Instrument used: Illumina NovaSeq 6000. TCRdb redid the processing of the public reads, applying fastp at Q25 and MiXCR, and retained in-frame beta chains. CDR3 protein sequences are deduplicated, and each keeps its most common genes and DNA. The sample table records hundreds of thousands of distinct CDR3 sequences; 25% to 30% of these occur just once. Together, the top ten hold about 13% of the sample. Sequenced input: PBMCs or a T cell subset sorted from them (not recorded which). These receptor sequences come from an adult woman who had mild COVID-19 (a few samples of this study predate the infection). The sample titles of this study are shuffled in the database, so cell type and time point are left out; the donor was told from shared clones.

This sequence joins TRBV4-1 and TRBJ1-2, with 8 bases aligning to TRBD1. Trimming cost V 4 bases and J 5 bases; bases outside gene matches: 6. Germline CDR1 is MGHRA and CDR2 is YSYEKL. The CDR3 spans 14 residues. This chain's CDR3 is CASSPVTGEYGYTF. The CDR3 coding sequence is TGCGCCAGCAGCCCGGTGACAGGGGAATATGGCTACACCTTC.

Only a few counts were recorded for this clonotype. This chain uses TRBV4-3 with TRBJ2-1; possible D gene TRBD1, 6 bases. CDR3 length: 17 residues. Per germline, CDR1 LGHNA and CDR2 YSLEER. V was clipped by 5 bases and J by 0 bases, with 17 bases between them. CDR3 residues: CASSADRTPYSYNEQFF. The CDR3 bases are TGCGCCAGCAGCGCCGACAGGACCCCATACTCCTACAATGAGCAGTTCTTC.

This clonotype was counted at least ten times. The CDR3 loop reads CASSLGITGELFF. Here the CDR3 DNA reads TGTGCCAGCAGCTTAGGGATCACCGGGGAGCTGTTTTTT. The chain combines TRBV7-9 with TRBJ2-2; no clear D gene. The CDR3 runs 13 residues. Germline values: CDR1 SEHNR, CDR2 FQNEAQ (reference sequence). V was shortened by 1 base and J by 4 bases, with 4 bases between the two germline ends. The whole variable domain, remainder taken from reference TRBV7-9 and TRBJ2-2, is DTGVSQNPRHKITKRGQNVTFRCDPISEHNRLYWYRQTLGQGPEFLTYFQNEAQLEKSRLLSDRFSAERPKGSFSTLEIQRTEQGDSAMYLCASSLGITGELFFGEGSRLTVL.

The chain uses TRBV4-1 and TRBJ2-7; no clear D. Per germline, CDR1 MGHRA and CDR2 YSYEKL. The CDR3 runs 15 residues. Deletions cut 4 bases from V and 0 bases from J, with 13 bases between. CDR3 DNA sequence: TGCGCCAGCAGCCTCCGCTTTTTTGGCTCCTACGAGCAGTACTTC. Protein: CASSLRFFGSYEQYF.

The chain links TRBV24-1 to TRBJ2-3; 13 positions agree with TRBD2. Germline V gene lookup returns CDR1 KGHDR and CDR2 SFDVKD. The CDR3 covers 18 residues. Trimming cost V 5 bases and J 0 bases; bases outside gene matches: 7. Here the CDR3 reads CATSVGLAGVISTDTQYF. CDR3 DNA: TGTGCCACCAGTGTCGGACTAGCGGGAGTTATCAGCACAGATACGCAGTATTTT.